The 19 T cell receptor beta chains below were found in one sample sequenced in a study of T cell changes during pregnancy in multiple sclerosis. TCRdb keeps only in-frame clones here, not all; method: immunoSEQ multiplex PCR. The table has 30,000 to 45,000 clones, roughly nine tenths seen once; the top ten hold around 0.47%. Sequences were derived from CD4+ T cells from peripheral blood mononuclear cells, sampled in the second trimester of pregnancy. These receptors all come from a female donor in good health, enrolled as a control in a pregnancy study.

This chain joins TRBV6-1 and TRBJ1-2; D unclear. Deletions cut 2 bases from V and 9 bases from J, with 16 bases between. Germline CDR1 is MNHNS and CDR2 is SASEGT. This CDR3 comprises 14 residues. Here the CDR3 reads CASSELTGEGSYTF. The DNA of the CDR3 is TGTGCCAGCAGTGAACTGACCGGGGAAGGAAGCTACACCTTC.

The CDR3 spells CASSSMREQFF. The DNA for the CDR3 is TGTGCCAGCAGCTCAATGAGGGAGCAGTTCTTC. The chain has TRBV11-1 and TRBJ2-1; no clear D gene. CDR1 and CDR2 from the germline V gene are SGHAT and FQDESV (reference sequence). The germline V and J ends were trimmed by 4 bases and 10 bases, with 8 bases remaining between them. This CDR3 is 11 amino acids long.

The chain joins TRBV2 to TRBJ1-3; tentatively, D is TRBD1 (5 bases). CDR1 and CDR2 (germline): SNHLY, FYNNEI. CDR3 length: 12 residues. V lost 10 bases, J lost 4 bases, and 11 bases lay in between. The CDR3 is CATQGPGNTIYF. The CDR3 nucleotides are TGTGCCACCCAGGGTCCCGGAAACACCATATATTTT. Filled out from reference TRBV2 and TRBJ1-3, the complete variable domain reads EPEVTQTPSHQVTQMGQEVILRCVPISNHLYFYWYRQILGQKVEFLVSFYNNEISEKSEIFDDQFSVERPDGSNFTLKIRSTKLEDSAMYFCATQGPGNTIYFGEGSWLTVV.

V and J are TRBV7-2 and TRBJ2-5; perhaps TRBD1 as D (6 bases). The J call is uncertain, as TRBJ2-7 better fits the DNA end. Germline V gene sequence: CDR1 SGHTA, CDR2 FQGNSA. CDR3 length: 14 residues. CDR3 nucleotide sequence: TGTGCCAGCAGCCCCCGAACAGGGACATACGAGCAGTACTTC. Amino acids: CASSPRTGTYEQYF.

This sequence joins TRBV11-1 and TRBJ2-7; D gene uncertain. The germline V and J ends were trimmed by 5 bases and 3 bases, with 8 bases remaining between them. The CDR3 extends over 12 amino acids. Germline CDR1 reads SGHAT; CDR2 reads FQDESV (reference sequence). The CDR3 sequence is CASSPGDYEQYF. CDR3 DNA: TGTGCCAGCAGCCCGGGTGACTACGAGCAGTACTTC.

The genes are TRBV11-3 and TRBJ2-3; 8 nucleotides agree with TRBD1. CDR1 is SGHNT and CDR2 is YENEEA in the germline V gene. With V trimmed by 5 bases and J by 5 bases, 9 bases remained unmatched. This CDR3 spans 15 amino acids. This CDR3 reads CASSHGQGSGDTQYF. In nucleotides, the CDR3 is TGTGCCAGCAGCCACGGACAGGGTTCGGGAGATACGCAGTATTTT.

The chain combines TRBV11-3 with TRBJ1-1; 7 bases agree with TRBD1. This CDR3 has 14 amino acids. Looked up from germline, CDR1 is SGHNT and CDR2 is YENEEA. With 5 bases clipped from V and 4 bases from J, the junction kept 7 bases outside the gene matches. For the CDR3, the DNA is TGTGCCAGCAGCCCCGGGACAGCCGGCACTGAAGCTTTCTTT. This encodes CASSPGTAGTEAFF.

V is TRBV6-5 and J is TRBJ1-2; 10 nucleotides agree with TRBD1. The trim removed 3 bases at V and 7 bases at J, leaving 5 bases unmatched. The CDR3 has 14 residues. The V gene's germline CDR1 is MNHEY and CDR2 SVGAGI. The CDR3 DNA is TGTGCCAGCAGTTATGGACGGACAGGGGGTGGCTACACCTTC. Its protein is CASSYGRTGGGYTF.

The V and J genes are TRBV5-1 and TRBJ2-5; D not resolved. Per the germline V gene, CDR1 is SGHRS and CDR2 is YFSETQ. The CDR3 extends over 12 amino acids. Trimming pared 0 bases from V and 4 bases from J, leaving 4 bases between. CDR3 protein: CASSLAGETQYF. In DNA form, the CDR3 reads TGCGCCAGCAGCTTGGCCGGAGAGACCCAGTACTTC.

V is TRBV5-1 and J is TRBJ2-1; D is ambiguous. The CDR3 is 15 amino acids. CDR1 and CDR2 from the germline V gene are SGHRS and YFSETQ. V was cut by 4 bases and J by 7 bases, with 18 bases left in between. The CDR3 reads CASSRFQNSQNEQFF. Here the CDR3 DNA reads TGCGCCAGCAGCCGATTCCAAAATAGCCAAAATGAGCAGTTCTTC.

This clone was recorded a few times. The gene calls are TRBV6-1 and TRBJ1-1; D perhaps matches TRBD1 (5 bases). CDR3 length equals 15 residues. The V and J ends lost 11 bases and 5 bases respectively, with 24 bases between them. The germline gives CDR1 MNHNS, CDR2 SASEGT. CDR3 amino acids: CALKAGGRLSTEAFF. As DNA, the CDR3 is TGTGCCCTAAAGGCGGGGGGAAGGTTGAGTACTGAAGCTTTCTTT.

The V gene is TRBV28, the J gene TRBJ2-7; possible D gene TRBD1, 5 bases. The CDR3 length is 13 residues. Germline V CDR1 and CDR2: MDHEN, SYDVKM. With 2 bases removed from V and 6 bases from J, the gap between germline ends came to 11 bases. The CDR3 sequence is CASSLPQVVEQYF. The CDR3 nucleotides are TGTGCCAGCAGTTTACCACAGGTTGTCGAGCAGTACTTC.

Only one count was recorded for this clone. The chain is built from TRBV5-8 and TRBJ1-3, with 8 bases lining up with TRBD1. CDR3 size: 14 residues. Trimming removed 0 bases from V and 11 bases from J; junction bases left unmatched: 7. The germline V gene has CDR1 SGHTS and CDR2 YDEGEE. This CDR3 is CASSLGQGFTAIYF. CDR3 DNA: TGTGCCAGCAGCTTGGGACAGGGGTTCACCGCCATATATTTT.

This clone appeared a single time. The chain joins TRBV5-8 to TRBJ1-3; D not certain. The V gene lost 4 bases and the J gene lost 4 bases, with 9 bases spanning the gap. There are 13 residues in the CDR3. Germline CDR1 SGHTS, CDR2 YDEGEE. CDR3 amino acids: CASSLTRGNTIYF. The CDR3 DNA is TGTGCCAGCAGCCTTACCAGGGGAAACACCATATATTTT.

The chain employs TRBV7-8 and TRBJ2-1; 8 bases fit TRBD2. J gave up 2 bases and V 5 bases, and 5 bases lay outside the gene matches. Per germline, CDR1 SGHVS and CDR2 FQNEAQ. The CDR3 totals 15 residues. In nucleotides, the CDR3 is TGTGCCAGCAGCCCAGCGGGGGTTACCTACAATGAGCAGTTCTTC. Its translation: CASSPAGVTYNEQFF.

The CDR3 DNA sequence: TGTGCCAGCAGCCAATCGATGGGACAGGGCTCCTACAATGAGCAGTTCTTC. Translation: CASSQSMGQGSYNEQFF. The chain joins TRBV16 to TRBJ2-1; 9 nucleotides match TRBD1. In germline, CDR1 is KGHSY, CDR2 FQNENV. The length of the CDR3 is 17 residues. Unmatched junction bases numbered 3, after V lost 0 bases and J lost 0 bases.

The rearrangement uses TRBV19 and TRBJ2-2, with TRBD2 identical over 12 bases. CDR1 is LNHDA, CDR2 SQIVND, per germline (reference sequence). The junction had 1 base not matched to a gene; V was cut back by 3 bases and J by 5 bases. The CDR3 runs 15 residues. Here the CDR3 reads CASSILAGGTGELFF. CDR3 in DNA: TGTGCCAGTAGTATCCTAGCGGGGGGGACCGGGGAGCTGTTTTTT.

This rearrangement joins TRBV5-1 to TRBJ2-3; 8 nucleotides agree with TRBD2. This CDR3 is built from 15 residues. The V segment lost 2 bases and the J segment 1 base; nucleotides outside the gene matches: 3. In germline, CDR1 is SGHRS, CDR2 YFSETQ. This CDR3 is CASSFIGGGTDTQYF. The CDR3 DNA reads TGCGCCAGCAGCTTCATCGGGGGGGGCACAGATACGCAGTATTTT.

This chain links TRBV5-6 with TRBJ2-5, with 8 positions matching TRBD1. The J call is doubtful: the DNA matches TRBJ2-7 better. The CDR3 length is 14 residues. The germline V gene has CDR1 SGHDT and CDR2 YYEEEE. This chain's CDR3 is CASSPRTGFYEQYF. In DNA form, the CDR3 reads TGTGCCAGCAGCCCGCGGACAGGGTTCTACGAGCAGTACTTC.